Sequencing of this TCR beta chain was carried out in a study of blood T cell repertoires in COVID-19. Per the germline V gene, CDR1 is SGHNT and CDR2 is YYREEE (reference sequence). J gave up 5 bases and V 0 bases, and 4 bases lay outside the gene matches. CDR3 size: 14 residues. The authors' processing: Estimation of nucleated cell counts was performed using reference gene primer amplification. Repertoires were generated with immunoSEQ multiplex PCR, while TCRdb's copy carries only in-frame clones and drops some. Clone size and V and J calls were adopted from that table, with D and trimming inferred from the DNA. Seen here are 450,000 or so clones, over 85% observed once, and the top ten hold 0.8% to 0.85%.

The sample was peripheral blood. This receptor was taken from a man between 18 and 29 years old with COVID-19, enrolled during active disease. The chain combines TRBV5-4 with TRBJ1-2; 7 positions agree with TRBD1. CDR3 sequence: CASSLDTGEYGYTF. The CDR3 bases are TGTGCCAGCAGCTTGGACACAGGGGAGTATGGCTACACCTTC. The variable domain in full, completed from reference TRBV5-4 and TRBJ1-2, reads ETGVTQSPTHLIKTRGQQVTLRCSSQSGHNTVSWYQQALGQGPQFIFQYYREEENGRGNFPPRFSGLQFPNYSSELNVNALELDDSALYLCASSLDTGEYGYTFGSGTRLTVV.